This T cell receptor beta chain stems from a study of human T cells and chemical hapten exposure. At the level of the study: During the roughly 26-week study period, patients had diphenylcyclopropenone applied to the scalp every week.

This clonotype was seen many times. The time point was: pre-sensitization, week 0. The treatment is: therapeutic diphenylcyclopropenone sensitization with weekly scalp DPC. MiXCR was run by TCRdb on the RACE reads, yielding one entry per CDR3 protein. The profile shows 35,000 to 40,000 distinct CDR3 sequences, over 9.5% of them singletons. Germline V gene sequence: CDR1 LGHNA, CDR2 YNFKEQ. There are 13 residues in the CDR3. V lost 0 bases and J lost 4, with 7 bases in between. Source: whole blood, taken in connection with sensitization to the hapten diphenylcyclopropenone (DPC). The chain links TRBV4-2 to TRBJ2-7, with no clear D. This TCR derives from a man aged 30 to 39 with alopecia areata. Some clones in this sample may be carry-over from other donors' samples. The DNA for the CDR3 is TGTGCCAGCAGCCAAGATTACGGTTACGAGCAGTACTTC. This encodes CASSQDYGYEQYF.